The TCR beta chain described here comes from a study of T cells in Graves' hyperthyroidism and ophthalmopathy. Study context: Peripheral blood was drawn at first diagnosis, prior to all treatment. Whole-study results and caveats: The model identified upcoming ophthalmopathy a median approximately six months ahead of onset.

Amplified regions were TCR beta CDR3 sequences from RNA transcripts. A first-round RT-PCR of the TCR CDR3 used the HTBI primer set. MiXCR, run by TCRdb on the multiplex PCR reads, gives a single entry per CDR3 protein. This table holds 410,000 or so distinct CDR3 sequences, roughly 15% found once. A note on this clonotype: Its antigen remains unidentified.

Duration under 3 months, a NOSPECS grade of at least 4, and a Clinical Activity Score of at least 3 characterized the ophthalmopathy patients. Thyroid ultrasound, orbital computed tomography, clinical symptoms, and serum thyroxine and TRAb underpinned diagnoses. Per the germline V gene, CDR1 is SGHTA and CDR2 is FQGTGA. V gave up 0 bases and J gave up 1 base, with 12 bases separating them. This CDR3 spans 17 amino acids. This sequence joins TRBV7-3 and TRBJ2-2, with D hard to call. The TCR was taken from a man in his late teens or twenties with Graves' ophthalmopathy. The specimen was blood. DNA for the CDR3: TGTGCCAGCAGCTTAACCCTCGCGGCTAGGAACACCGGGGAGCTGTTTTTT. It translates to CASSLTLAARNTGELFF.